The 2 T cell receptor beta chains in this list originate from one sample, sequenced in a study of shared clonotypes between healthy human individuals. TCRdb's table, derived via immunoSEQ multiplex PCR, lists solely in-frame clones and lacks some. The repertoire consists of some 300,000 clones, with less than 85% occurring once and the leading ten covering more than 9%. The sequencing sample was made of memory CD4+ T cells sorted from blood. Specified subset: CD45RA-negative fraction. The receptor source for this set is a man aged 30 to 39 in good health.

In its sample, this clone was seen once. J is TRBJ1-1 and V is TRBV10-2, with 7 bases identical to TRBD1. This CDR3 contains 14 residues. Germline CDR1 reads WSHSY; CDR2 reads SAAADI. J gave up 1 base and V 8 bases, and 7 bases lay outside the gene matches. The CDR3 loop is CASGRQGWNTEAFF. The CDR3 nucleotides read TGCGCCAGCGGACGACAGGGATGGAACACTGAAGCTTTCTTT.

As concerns this clone: Germline and junction disagree at one end, which may indicate a read error. The chain links TRBV30 to TRBJ1-3; D might be TRBD1 (5 bases). The CDR3 is 14 residues long. The V gene's germline CDR1 is GTSNPN and CDR2 SVGIG (reference sequence). The CDR3 spells CTWRIDRTGNPIYF. In DNA, the CDR3 is TGTACCTGGAGGATTGACAGAACTGGAAACCCCATATATTTT.